This T cell receptor (beta chain) was sequenced in a study of beta chain features in type 1 diabetes. Study-level points and caveats: A pattern of fewer insertions and more deletions at VDJ junctions was seen in type 1 diabetes patients.

Comments on this clone: The antigen is unknown.

CDR3 length: 12 residues. V was pared by 4 bases and J by 6 bases, with 9 bases between. Germline assignment: CDR1 MNHNY and CDR2 SVGAGI (reference sequence). The study reverse transcribed the entire isolated RNA, so it sequenced expressed TCRB transcripts. Measured with immunoSEQ multiplex PCR; TCRdb has only the in-frame clones, and not every one. The sample lists 680,000 or so clones; about 16% were seen once. In all sorted populations, purity surpassed 95%. The specimen was naive CD4+ T cells from blood. The chain couples TRBV6-6 to TRBJ1-2; D unclear. The source is a man younger than 35 in good health. The CDR3 sequence: CASSSPSDGYTF. DNA for the CDR3: TGTGCCAGCAGTTCACCCAGCGATGGCTACACCTTC.